The clone carrying this TCR beta chain is a singleton in its sample. This entry is derived from a study of PD-L1 blockade in urothelial cancer. The wider study: Male sex and bladder-origin urothelial cancer characterized about 90% of the 29 patients.

The repertoire was sequenced with immunoSEQ multiplex PCR; TCRdb's copy has only in-frame clones and lacks some. The data contain more than 30,000 clones, 89% of them singletons. From germline, CDR1 is SGHTA and CDR2 FQGNSA. V was trimmed by 4 bases and J by 3 bases, leaving 16 bases between them. The CDR3 has 15 residues. Time point given: peripheral blood 6 weeks after treatment start. Material: PBMCs, obtained around atezolizumab (anti-PD-L1) treatment. The receptor's source is a man aged 80 or over with urothelial cancer. The chain combines TRBV7-2 with TRBJ2-7; D unresolved. Written as DNA, the CDR3 is TGTGCCAGCAGCTCGAGCCGTCATTCTAGCTACGAGCAGTACTTC. It codes for CASSSSRHSSYEQYF.